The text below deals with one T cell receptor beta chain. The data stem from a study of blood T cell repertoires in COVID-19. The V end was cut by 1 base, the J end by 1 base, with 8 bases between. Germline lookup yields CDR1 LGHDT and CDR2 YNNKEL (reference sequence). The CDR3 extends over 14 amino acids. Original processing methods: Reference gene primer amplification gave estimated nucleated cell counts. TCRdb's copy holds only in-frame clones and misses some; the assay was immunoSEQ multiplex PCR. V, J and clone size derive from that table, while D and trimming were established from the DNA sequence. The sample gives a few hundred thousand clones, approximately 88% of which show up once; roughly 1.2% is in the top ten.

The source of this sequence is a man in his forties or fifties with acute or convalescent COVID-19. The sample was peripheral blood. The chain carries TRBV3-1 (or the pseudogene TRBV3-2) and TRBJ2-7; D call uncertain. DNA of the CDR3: TGTGCCAGCAGCCAAGGGCTAGGTTCCTACGAGCAGTACTTC. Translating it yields CASSQGLGSYEQYF.